Following are 16 T cell receptor beta chains from one sample sequenced in a study of shared clonotypes between healthy human individuals. Assay used: immunoSEQ multiplex PCR; TCRdb lists only in-frame clones, some missing. The sample contains approximately 2.3 million clones, about 92% of which appear only once. Input material: naive CD4+ T cells from PBMCs. The subset is: CD45RA+ positively selected. These receptors were obtained from a man in his late teens or twenties in good health. Some clones in this sample may be carry-over from other donors' samples.

V usage is TRBV10-3 and J usage is TRBJ2-7, with 8 bases aligning to TRBD2. Germline V gene lookup returns CDR1 ENHRY and CDR2 SYGVKD. Trimming at V came to 3 bases and at J to 2 bases, leaving 6 bases not matched to a gene. The CDR3 totals 15 residues. In DNA form, the CDR3 reads TGTGCCATCAGTGATGGACTAGCCGACACCTACGAGCAGTACTTC. Protein product: CAISDGLADTYEQYF.

The chain's CDR3 is CASSVRAPGGNEKLFF. CDR3 in DNA: TGTGCCAGTAGCGTGAGAGCACCGGGGGGGAATGAAAAACTGTTTTTT. V is TRBV19 and J is TRBJ1-4; D might be TRBD1 (5 bases). Germline V lookup: CDR1 LNHDA, CDR2 SQIVND (reference sequence). There are 16 residues in the CDR3. The ends were cut back, 6 bases at V and 5 bases at J, with 19 bases in the middle.

J is TRBJ2-5 and V is TRBV7-3; no clear D gene. There are 13 residues in the CDR3. The germline CDR1 and CDR2 sequences are SGHTA and FQGTGA. V dropped 5 bases and J dropped 5 bases, with 12 bases sitting between them. The CDR3 nucleotides read TGTGCCAGCAGCCGTCGCGGTGGGGAGACCCAGTACTTC. Its translation: CASSRRGGETQYF.

The rearrangement joins TRBV7-3 to TRBJ1-1, with D maybe TRBD1 (5 bases). The CDR3 runs 15 residues. Per the germline V gene, CDR1 is SGHTA and CDR2 is FQGTGA. V gave up 2 bases and J gave up 2 bases, with 12 bases separating them. CDR3 DNA sequence: TGTGCCAGCAGCTTAGGGGCTGCGAAAAACACTGAAGCTTTCTTT. Translation: CASSLGAAKNTEAFF.

This chain joins TRBV6-6 and TRBJ1-3, with D maybe TRBD1 (5 bases). Germline V gives CDR1 MNHNY, CDR2 SVGAGI (reference sequence). CDR3 length equals 12 residues. V lost 7 bases, J lost 4 bases, and 8 bases lay in between. The DNA for the CDR3 is TGTGCCAGCAATGGACACGGAAACACCATATATTTT. Translation gives CASNGHGNTIYF.

The table lists this clone with a count of one. The CDR3 bases are TGCAGCGTTGGTCAGGGAACCTACAATGAGCAGTTCTTC. Its translation is CSVGQGTYNEQFF. This sequence joins TRBV29-1 and TRBJ2-1; possibly TRBD1 for D (5 bases). Trimming pared 4 bases from V and 2 bases from J, leaving 9 bases between. CDR3 size: 13 residues. Germline lookup yields CDR1 SQVTM and CDR2 ANQGSEA.

The chain combines TRBV19 with TRBJ2-7; the match to TRBD2 covers 9 bases. The V gene's germline CDR1 is LNHDA and CDR2 SQIVND (reference sequence). There are 18 residues in the CDR3. V lost 1 base and J lost 2; bases outside the gene matches: 12. The DNA of the CDR3 is TGTGCCAGTAGTATAGGGTCTCCGGGGCTAGCGGGACCCTACGAGCAGTACTTC. Its translation is CASSIGSPGLAGPYEQYF.

As to this clone: In the same sample, other DNA sequences code for this CDR3. This rearrangement joins TRBV2 to TRBJ2-5; 9 bases align to TRBD2. This CDR3 comprises 14 residues. Germline V CDR1 and CDR2: SNHLY, FYNNEI. V shed 6 bases, J shed 5 bases, and the junction held 7 bases outside the gene matches. Here the CDR3 reads CASSAGLAGETQYF. The CDR3 nucleotides are TGTGCCAGCAGCGCGGGACTAGCCGGGGAGACCCAGTACTTC.

This chain connects TRBV27 to TRBJ1-2, with 11 bases that match TRBD1. The CDR3 extends over 15 amino acids. Per germline, CDR1 MNHEY and CDR2 SMNVEV (reference sequence). The J segment lost 8 bases and the V segment lost 6 bases, leaving 11 bases of the junction unmatched. The CDR3 bases are TGTGCCAGCAGCCGGACAGGGGGCCCCGTGTTGGGCTACACCTTC. Protein sequence: CASSRTGGPVLGYTF.

The chain uses TRBV6-1 and TRBJ1-4, with D unclear. Germline V gives CDR1 MNHNS, CDR2 SASEGT. V lost 1 base and J 13 bases, leaving 13 bases between the germline ends. The CDR3 covers 13 residues. This chain's CDR3 is CASSEEWGGRLFF. For the CDR3, the DNA is TGTGCCAGCAGTGAAGAATGGGGAGGGAGACTGTTTTTT.

The genes are TRBV7-2 and TRBJ2-3, with D uncertain. V dropped 6 bases and J dropped 0 bases, with 13 bases sitting between them. Germline loops: CDR1 SGHTA, CDR2 FQGNSA. There are 15 residues in the CDR3. This CDR3 reads CASRAPALSTDTQYF. Written as DNA, the CDR3 is TGTGCCAGCAGGGCCCCAGCGTTAAGCACAGATACGCAGTATTTT.

This chain links TRBV7-9 with TRBJ2-7; no clear D. Trimming took off 1 base at V and 7 bases at J, with 14 bases between the two ends. The germline V gene encodes CDR1 SEHNR and CDR2 FQNEAQ (reference sequence). This CDR3 comprises 14 residues. CDR3 sequence reads: CASSLDPNSREQYF. The CDR3 nucleotides are TGTGCCAGCAGCTTAGACCCCAACTCGCGGGAGCAGTACTTC.

For the CDR3, the DNA is TGCGCCAGCAGCCCCCGGGAGGGTAACACCGGGGAGCTGTTTTTT. Translated: CASSPREGNTGELFF. The V gene is TRBV5-1, the J gene TRBJ2-2, with 8 bases fitting TRBD2. V lost 4 bases, J lost 2 bases, and 4 bases stayed unmatched. Germline V CDR1 and CDR2: SGHRS, YFSETQ. This CDR3 comprises 15 residues.

This clone appeared once. The V gene is TRBV7-2, the J gene TRBJ2-3; no definite D call. Germline assignment: CDR1 SGHTA and CDR2 FQGNSA. V was clipped by 1 base and J by 0 bases, with 8 bases between them. The CDR3 runs to 15 residues. CDR3 nucleotides: TGTGCCAGCAGCTTAGTCTCAGTTAGCACAGATACGCAGTATTTT. Residues: CASSLVSVSTDTQYF.

J is TRBJ2-7 and V is TRBV28, with 12 nucleotides matching TRBD2. J lost 7 bases, V lost 2 bases, and 21 bases had no gene match. This CDR3 comprises 20 residues. Germline V gives CDR1 MDHEN, CDR2 SYDVKM. The CDR3 nucleotides are TGTGCCAGCAGTTTAAACCCTTATTATCCTACTAGCGGGAGGCGTGAAGAGCAGTACTTC. Its protein product is CASSLNPYYPTSGRREEQYF.

The genes are TRBV4-3 and TRBJ2-1; 7 nucleotides align to TRBD2. In germline, CDR1 is LGHNA, CDR2 YSLEER. CDR3 length: 14 amino acids. V was clipped by 4 bases and J by 8 bases; unmatched bases: 8. The CDR3 sequence is CASSLGLPSDEQFF. The CDR3 DNA follows: TGCGCCAGCAGCCTGGGACTACCTTCCGATGAGCAGTTCTTC.